This is a list of T cell receptor beta chains from one sample in a study of cytomegalovirus exposure and HLA in healthy donors. The repertoire was sequenced with immunoSEQ multiplex PCR; TCRdb's copy has only in-frame clones and lacks some. The sample contains 90,000 to 150,000 clones, approximately 84% of which appear only once. Sequencing was carried out using PBMCs. The receptors come from a man aged 45-65 years in good health and CMV-seronegative. Both conserved end residues are part of each CDR3. D genes are given only for firm matches. The size of a clone is reported for some rows only, either as once, few or many, or as a class for expanded clones.

TRBJ2-7 . TRBV10-1 once CASIRTAYYEQYF TGCGCCAGCATTAGGACAGCCTACTACGAGCAGTACTTC
TRBJ1-5 . TRBV28 once CASSSLIGNQPQHF TGTGCCAGCAGTTCTCTCATAGGCAATCAGCCCCAGCATTTT
TRBJ2-3 . TRBV7-2 . CASSRQVSDTQYF TGTGCCAGCAGTCGTCAGGTCTCGGATACGCAGTATTTT
TRBJ1-5 TRBD1 TRBV5-1 once CASSSGQLNQPQHF TGCGCCAGCAGCTCGGGACAGTTAAATCAGCCCCAGCATTTT
TRBJ1-4 TRBD1 TRBV6-5 . CASMGQPNEKLFF TGTGCCAGCATGGGACAGCCGAATGAAAAACTGTTTTTT
TRBJ2-1 TRBD2 TRBV9 . CASSFGTIFLSSYNEQFF TGTGCCAGCAGCTTCGGGACTATCTTTTTAAGCTCCTACAATGAGCAGTTCTTC
TRBJ2-5 . TRBV5-6 few CASSLDVTIETQYF TGTGCCAGCAGCTTAGATGTTACTATCGAGACCCAGTACTTC
TRBJ1-2 . TRBV28 . CASRPTGNYGYTF TGTGCCAGCAGACCCACAGGGAATTATGGCTACACCTTC
TRBJ2-1 TRBD1 TRBV5-6 . CASSLIGQGNHEQFF TGTGCCAGCAGCTTGATCGGACAGGGTAACCATGAGCAGTTCTTC
TRBJ2-7 TRBD2 TRBV4-2 few CASSQDTSQAGGSYEQYF TGTGCCAGCAGCCAAGATACCTCCCAAGCGGGAGGGTCCTACGAGCAGTACTTC
TRBJ1-1 . TRBV28 . CASSFDWSELGNTEAFF TGTGCCAGCAGTTTTGACTGGTCCGAGCTGGGTAACACTGAAGCTTTCTTT
TRBJ2-7 . TRBV7-9 . CSSHNETYEQYF TGTTCCAGCCACAATGAAACCTACGAGCAGTACTTC
TRBJ1-6 . TRBV5-1 . CASSLMDRYSPLHF TGCGCCAGCAGCTTGATGGACAGATATTCACCCCTCCACTTT
TRBJ2-2 . TRBV10-3 . CAILDTPSGELFF TGTGCCATCTTGGACACCCCATCCGGGGAGCTGTTTTTT
TRBJ1-6 TRBD1 TRBV9 . CASSVLDTGDSPLHF TGTGCCAGCAGCGTTCTCGATACAGGGGATTCACCCCTCCACTTT
TRBJ1-6 TRBD1 TRBV5-6 . CASSFTGGTSLHF TGTGCCAGCAGCTTCACAGGGGGTACGTCCCTCCACTTT
TRBJ1-2 TRBD1 TRBV15 . CAIGDRANYGYTF TGTGCCATTGGGGACAGAGCTAACTATGGCTACACCTTC
TRBJ2-7 . TRBV27 . CASSSGEFYEQYF TGTGCCAGCAGTTCGGGGGAGTTTTACGAGCAGTACTTC
TRBJ1-2 . TRBV9 few CASSVGTDFNYGYTF TGTGCCAGCAGCGTAGGGACTGATTTTAACTATGGCTACACCTTC
TRBJ2-1 . TRBV19 . CASNRARDHNEQFF TGTGCCAGTAACAGGGCTAGAGATCACAATGAGCAGTTCTTC
TRBJ2-7 TRBD1 TRBV7-9 . CASSRDSHYEQYF TGTGCCAGCAGCCGGGACAGTCACTACGAGCAGTACTTC
TRBJ2-1 . TRBV2 . CASSEGVGRELAYNEQFF TGTGCCAGCAGTGAAGGGGTAGGGCGGGAACTTGCCTACAATGAGCAGTTCTTC
TRBJ1-1 . TRBV28 . CASSPATGRITEAFF TGTGCCAGCAGTCCGGCAACAGGCCGGATCACTGAAGCTTTCTTT
TRBJ2-7 TRBD1 TRBV4-3 . CASSQDEGTGTYEQYF TGCGCCAGCAGCCAAGATGAGGGGACAGGGACCTACGAGCAGTACTTC
TRBJ1-2 TRBD1 TRBV27 . CASSFDRQGSNYGYTF TGTGCCAGCAGTTTCGATCGACAGGGTTCGAACTATGGCTACACCTTC
TRBJ2-5 . TRBV27 . CASSRMSSVQETQYF TGTGCCAGCAGCCGGATGTCTAGCGTCCAAGAGACCCAGTACTTC
TRBJ1-5 TRBD1 TRBV28 . CASRVQGAQPQHF TGTGCCAGCAGGGTCCAGGGGGCTCAGCCCCAGCATTTT
TRBJ2-7 . TRBV7-2 few CASSSWGVYEQYF TGTGCCAGCAGCTCCTGGGGGGTCTACGAGCAGTACTTC
TRBJ2-1 . TRBV10-3 . CAIADRGTYNEQFF TGTGCCATCGCGGACAGAGGAACTTACAATGAGCAGTTCTTC
TRBJ2-6 . TRBV7-9 . CSSSFQGPVVGANVLTF TGTTCCAGCAGCTTTCAGGGGCCGGTCGTAGGGGCCAACGTCCTGACTTTC
TRBJ2-5 . TRBV5-4 . CASSLRGTPETQYF TGTGCCAGCAGCTTAAGAGGCACCCCAGAGACCCAGTACTTC
TRBJ2-1 . TRBV5-4 few CASSLPQPGPSYNEQFF TGTGCCAGCAGCTTGCCCCAGCCGGGTCCCTCCTACAATGAGCAGTTCTTC
TRBJ2-7 TRBD1 TRBV9 . CASSPGTGEYEQYF TGTGCCAGCAGCCCAGGGACAGGGGAATACGAGCAGTACTTC
TRBJ2-1 TRBD2 TRBV11-2 . CASSSRILAGAGNEQFF TGTGCCAGCAGCTCCCGTATACTAGCGGGAGCGGGAAATGAGCAGTTCTTC
TRBJ1-2 TRBD1 TRBV7-6 few CASTPSPGQGKNYGYTF TGTGCCAGCACCCCTTCACCGGGACAGGGAAAGAACTATGGCTACACCTTC
TRBJ2-5 TRBD2 TRBV4-3 . CASSQDISGGPTTETQYF TGCGCCAGCAGCCAAGATATTAGCGGGGGGCCAACTACGGAGACCCAGTACTTC
TRBJ2-5 . TRBV10-2 . CASSGQGKETQYF TGCGCCAGCAGTGGTCAGGGTAAAGAGACCCAGTACTTC
TRBJ1-2 TRBD1 TRBV4-3 . CASSQDLQGAEGYTF TGCGCCAGCAGCCAAGATCTACAGGGGGCAGAAGGCTACACCTTC
TRBJ2-7 TRBD1 TRBV13 once CASSSGTGSSYEQYF TGTGCCAGCAGTTCCGGGACAGGGAGCTCCTACGAGCAGTACTTC
TRBJ1-5 TRBD1 TRBV6-1 . CASSEALGQGNQPQHF TGTGCCAGCAGTGAAGCCTTGGGACAGGGGAATCAGCCCCAGCATTTT
TRBJ2-1 . TRBV6-6 . CASSLRQDTSNEQFF TGTGCCAGCAGCCTCAGACAGGACACATCGAATGAGCAGTTCTTC
TRBJ1-4 . TRBV28 . CASRTVPNEKLFF TGTGCCAGCAGAACAGTACCTAATGAAAAACTGTTTTTT
TRBJ1-4 . TRBV5-1 . CASSLTGATNEKLFF TGCGCCAGCAGCTTGACCGGGGCAACTAATGAAAAACTGTTTTTT
TRBJ1-4 TRBD1 TRBV15 few CATSSGDRGREKLFF TGTGCCACCAGCAGCGGGGACAGGGGCCGTGAAAAACTGTTTTTT
TRBJ1-2 TRBD1 TRBV28 . CASSYPGQGLYGYTF TGTGCCAGCAGTTATCCGGGACAGGGGCTCTATGGCTACACCTTC
TRBJ1-4 TRBD1 TRBV6-5 . CASSNTGGQEKLFF TGTGCCAGCAGCAATACAGGGGGACAGGAAAAACTGTTTTTT
TRBJ1-1 . TRBV5-1 . CASSPAVMNTEAFF TGCGCCAGCAGCCCTGCAGTCATGAACACTGAAGCTTTCTTT
TRBJ1-5 . TRBV6-5 . CASSFPNQPQHF TGTGCCAGCAGTTTCCCTAATCAGCCCCAGCATTTT
TRBJ2-3 . TRBV6-4 . CASSEGTTSTDTQYF TGTGCCAGCAGTGAAGGGACAACTAGCACAGATACGCAGTATTTT
TRBJ2-7 . TRBV5-4 . CASSLVGTRDYEQYF TGTGCCAGCAGCTTGGTTGGAACTAGGGACTACGAGCAGTACTTC
TRBJ1-5 . TRBV6-6 . CASTGGQAGQPQHF TGTGCCAGCACCGGGGGGCAGGCGGGTCAGCCCCAGCATTTT
TRBJ1-2 TRBD1 TRBV27 . CASSSTGDYGYTF TGTGCCAGCAGCTCTACAGGGGACTATGGCTACACCTTC
TRBJ2-7 TRBD2 TRBV6-5 . CASSYGAGGEQYF TGTGCCAGCAGTTATGGAGCGGGAGGCGAGCAGTACTTC
TRBJ2-2 TRBD2 TRBV5-1 . CASSRSSGGHRELFF TGCGCCAGCAGTCGATCTAGCGGGGGGCACCGGGAGCTGTTTTTT
TRBJ2-7 . TRBV28 . CASSPPTGPVPYEQYF TGTGCCAGCAGTCCCCCAACAGGTCCCGTACCTTACGAGCAGTACTTC
TRBJ1-5 . TRBV28 . CASSPFGGSGNQPQHF TGTGCCAGCAGTCCCTTTGGGGGGAGTGGCAATCAGCCCCAGCATTTT
TRBJ1-2 . TRBV6-1 . CASSEEVAAPRTF TGTGCCAGCAGTGAAGAAGTCGCGGCACCTCGCACCTTC